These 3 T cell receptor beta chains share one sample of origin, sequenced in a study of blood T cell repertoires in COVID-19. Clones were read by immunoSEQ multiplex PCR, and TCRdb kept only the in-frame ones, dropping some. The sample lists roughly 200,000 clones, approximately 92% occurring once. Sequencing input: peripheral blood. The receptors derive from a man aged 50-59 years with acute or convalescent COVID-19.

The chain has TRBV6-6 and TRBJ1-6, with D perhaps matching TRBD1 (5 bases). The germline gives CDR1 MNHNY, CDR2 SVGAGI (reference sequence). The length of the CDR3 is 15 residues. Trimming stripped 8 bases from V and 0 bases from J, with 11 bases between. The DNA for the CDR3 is TGTGCCAGCGGGCTAAGGGGCTCCTATAATTCACCCCTCCACTTT. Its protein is CASGLRGSYNSPLHF.

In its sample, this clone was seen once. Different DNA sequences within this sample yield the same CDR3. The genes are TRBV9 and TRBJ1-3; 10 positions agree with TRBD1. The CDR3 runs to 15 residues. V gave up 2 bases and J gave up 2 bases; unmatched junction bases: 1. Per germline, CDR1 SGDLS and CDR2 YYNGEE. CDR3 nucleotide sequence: TGTGCCAGCAGCGTTGGACAGGGGGCTGGAAACACCATATATTTT. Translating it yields CASSVGQGAGNTIYF.

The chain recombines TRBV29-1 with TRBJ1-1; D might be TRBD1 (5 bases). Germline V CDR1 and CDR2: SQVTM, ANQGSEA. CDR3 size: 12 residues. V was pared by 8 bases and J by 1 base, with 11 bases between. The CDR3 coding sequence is TGCAGCTTCCGACAGCCGAACACTGAAGCTTTCTTT. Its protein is CSFRQPNTEAFF.